This T cell receptor beta chain was observed in a study of regulatory T cells in long-lasting Graves disease. The wider study: Newly diagnosed Graves' patients had taken antithyroid drugs under 3 months.

Notes on this clonotype: Antigen unknown.

Time point given: newly diagnosed GD, antithyroid drugs for less than 3 months. The authors made the TCR library using RNA they extracted from PBMCs. Both iRepertoire HTBI primers and Arm-PCR of CDR3 regions were used to build the TCR beta libraries. TCRdb ran MiXCR on the multiplex PCR reads and lists one entry per CDR3 protein. The sample lists about 620,000 distinct CDR3 sequences; under 20% were seen once. CDR1 is MNHNS, CDR2 SASEGT, per germline. The CDR3 runs to 14 residues. Trimming took 8 bases from V and 7 from J; bases not matched to a gene: 10. Study conclusions and caveats: Peripheral blood was the sole material, not thyroid tissue.

Another study also made use of these data, one on T cells in Graves' hyperthyroidism and ophthalmopathy.

The TCR sequence derives from a woman aged 25 to 39 with Graves disease. This chain joins TRBV6-1 and TRBJ2-1, with 8 bases that match TRBD2. Sequences were derived from peripheral blood mononuclear cells (PBMCs), sampled at new diagnosis, from a patient treated with antithyroid drugs. The CDR3 is CASRAGPGGNEQFF. For the CDR3, the DNA is TGTGCCAGCCGTGCAGGCCCGGGGGGGAATGAGCAGTTCTTC.